A selection of T cell receptor beta chains follows, all from one sample in a study of T cells in Graves' hyperthyroidism and ophthalmopathy. TCRdb re-called the multiplex PCR reads with MiXCR, one entry per CDR3 protein. The sample has around 390,000 distinct CDR3 sequences, approximately 15% seen once. The sequenced sample was blood. These receptors were taken from a woman aged 25 to 39 with Graves' ophthalmopathy. The CDR3 runs from the conserved cysteine through the conserved F or W. A D gene is named only where the DNA matches it firmly. Size is omitted from some rows. Given values are once, few, many or a class for expanded clones.

size,V,D,J,CDR3,DNA
NA,TRBV14,NA,TRBJ2-7,CASSQERRPGKQITYEQYF,TGTGCCAGCAGCCAAGAACGACGGCCCGGGAAACAAATAACCTACGAGCAGTACTTC
few,TRBV2,TRBD1,TRBJ2-2,CASRGQGLFF,TGTGCCAGTAGAGGACAGGGCCTGTTTTTT
many,TRBV29-1,NA,TRBJ1-3,CSAHFGSGNTIYF,TGCAGCGCCCATTTCGGGTCTGGAAACACCATATATTTT
few,TRBV5-1,TRBD2,TRBJ2-1,CASSPGGTSSYNEQFF,TGCGCCAGCAGCCCGGGGGGTACTAGCTCCTACAATGAGCAGTTCTTC
many,TRBV3-1,NA,TRBJ2-1,CASSHRESDNEQFF,TGTGCCAGCAGCCACAGGGAATCTGACAATGAGCAGTTCTTC
many,TRBV6-2/TRBV6-3,NA,TRBJ2-7,CASSDHRVVNEQYF,TGTGCCAGCAGCGACCACAGGGTGGTAAACGAGCAGTACTTC
NA,TRBV10-3,NA,TRBJ2-1,CAISESGGGYNEQFF,TGTGCCATCAGTGAGTCGGGTGGGGGATACAATGAGCAGTTCTTC
many,TRBV20-1,NA,TRBJ2-2,CSARDTYTGELFF,TGCAGTGCTAGAGACACCTACACCGGGGAGCTGTTTTTT
many,TRBV12-3/TRBV12-4,NA,TRBJ1-2,CASSLGGFKLDTF,TGTGCCAGCAGCCTAGGGGGGTTCAAGCTTGACACCTTC
NA,TRBV27,NA,TRBJ2-4,CASSPTGIGMPKNIQYF,TGTGCCAGCAGTCCAACGGGCATAGGGATGCCCAAAAACATTCAGTACTTC